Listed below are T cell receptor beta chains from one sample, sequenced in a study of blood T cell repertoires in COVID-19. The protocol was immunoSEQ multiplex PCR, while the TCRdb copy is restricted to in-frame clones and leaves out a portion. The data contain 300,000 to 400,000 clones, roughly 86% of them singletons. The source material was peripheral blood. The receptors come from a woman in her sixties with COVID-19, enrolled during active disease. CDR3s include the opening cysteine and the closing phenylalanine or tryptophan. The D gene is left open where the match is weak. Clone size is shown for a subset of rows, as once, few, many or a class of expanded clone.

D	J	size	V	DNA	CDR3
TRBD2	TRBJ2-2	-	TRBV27	TGTGCCAGCGGGGCTAGCGGGTTCCGCCGGGAGCTGTTTTTT	CASGASGFRRELFF
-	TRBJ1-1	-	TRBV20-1	TGCAGTGCTAGTCGCGGAGGGAGAACCACTGAAGCTTTCTTT	CSASRGGRTTEAFF
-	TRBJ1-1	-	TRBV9	TGTGCCAGCAGCCTGGACAGCCGTACTGAAGCTTTCTTT	CASSLDSRTEAFF
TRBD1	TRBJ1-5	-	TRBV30	TGTGCCTGGAGTGTAAGGGGACAGGAGCATCAGCCCCAGCATTTT	CAWSVRGQEHQPQHF
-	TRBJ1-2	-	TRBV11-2	TGTGCCAGCAGCTTGGAGGGAAACTATGGCTACACCTTC	CASSLEGNYGYTF
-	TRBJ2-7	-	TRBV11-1	TGTGCCAGCAGCTTTAGCTACGAGCAGTACTTC	CASSFSYEQYF
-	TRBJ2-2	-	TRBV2	TGTGCCAGCAGCCTCCTCAGGGGCGCGAACACCGGGGAGCTGTTTTTT	CASSLLRGANTGELFF
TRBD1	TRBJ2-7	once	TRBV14	TGTGCCAGCAGCCAATGGGACAGAAGCTACGAGCAGTACTTC	CASSQWDRSYEQYF
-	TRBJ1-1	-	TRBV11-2	TGTGCCAGCAGCGGTGGACAGAACACTGAAGCTTTCTTT	CASSGGQNTEAFF
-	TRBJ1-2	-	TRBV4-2	TGTGCCAGCAGCCAAGATCAACAGGGCTACACCTTC	CASSQDQQGYTF
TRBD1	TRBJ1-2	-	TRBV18	TGTGCCAGCTCACCTACAGGGGAGGACTATGGCTACACCTTC	CASSPTGEDYGYTF
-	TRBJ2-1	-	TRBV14	TGTGCCAGCAGCCTCCTAAGACTCGGGTCGTACAATGAGCAGTTCTTC	CASSLLRLGSYNEQFF
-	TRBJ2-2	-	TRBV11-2	TGTGCCAGCAGCTTAGGTTTCGGGAACACCGGGGAGCTGTTTTTT	CASSLGFGNTGELFF
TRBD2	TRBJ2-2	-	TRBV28	TGTGCCAGCACCACTAGCGGGGGGTATACCGGGGAGCTGTTTTTT	CASTTSGGYTGELFF
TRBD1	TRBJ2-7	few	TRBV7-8	TGTGCCAGCAGCTACGGACAGGGCCCCACCTACGAGCAGTACTTC	CASSYGQGPTYEQYF
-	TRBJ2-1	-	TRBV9	TGTGCCAGCAGCGCGACACTCCACAATGAGCAGTTCTTC	CASSATLHNEQFF
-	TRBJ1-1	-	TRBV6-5	TGTGCCAGCAGTTCAAATGACAGAGGGAGGTTCACTGAAGCTTTCTTT	CASSSNDRGRFTEAFF
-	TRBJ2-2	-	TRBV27	TGTGCCAGCAGTTTATTCCGCACCGGGGAGCTGTTTTTT	CASSLFRTGELFF
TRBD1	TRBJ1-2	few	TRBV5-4	TGTGCCAGCAGCCTGGACAGGGACTATGGCTACACCTTC	CASSLDRDYGYTF
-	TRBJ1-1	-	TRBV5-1	TGCGCCAGCAGCTTGCGGGGTGGGAGTGAAGCTTTCTTT	CASSLRGGSEAFF
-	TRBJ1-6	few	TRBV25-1	TGTGCCAGCAGTGATGCAGGGCAACGTTCACCCCTCCACTTT	CASSDAGQRSPLHF
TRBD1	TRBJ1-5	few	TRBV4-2	TGTGCCAGCAGCCAGGTCCACAGGGGAAATCAGCCCCAGCATTTT	CASSQVHRGNQPQHF
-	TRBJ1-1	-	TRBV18	TGTGCCAGCTCACCAACCGGACAGAGATCGAACACTGAAGCTTTCTTT	CASSPTGQRSNTEAFF
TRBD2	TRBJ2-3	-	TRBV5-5	TGTGCCAGCGGTTGGACTAGCGGGGGCACAGATACGCAGTATTTT	CASGWTSGGTDTQYF
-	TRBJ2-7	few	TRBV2	TGTGCCAGCACTGTTCTCCAAACAGCTTCCTACGAGCAGTACTTC	CASTVLQTASYEQYF
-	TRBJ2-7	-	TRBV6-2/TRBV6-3	TGTGCCAGCAACCCCACAGGTATTGGCGAGCAGTACTTC	CASNPTGIGEQYF
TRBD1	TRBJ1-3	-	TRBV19	TGTGCCAGTACCCGCTACAGGGGGCCTGGAAACACCATATATTTT	CASTRYRGPGNTIYF
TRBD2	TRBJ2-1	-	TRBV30	TGTGCCTGGAGTCTAAGCGGGGGCGGATACAATGAGCAGTTCTTC	CAWSLSGGGYNEQFF
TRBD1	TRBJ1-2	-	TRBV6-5	TGTGCCAGCAGCATCGACAGGGGAGGCTATGGCTACACCTTC	CASSIDRGGYGYTF
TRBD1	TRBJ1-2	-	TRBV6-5	TGTGCCAGCAGTTATGTCGGACAGGGTAGTGGCTACACCTTC	CASSYVGQGSGYTF
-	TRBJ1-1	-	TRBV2	TGTGCCAGCAGTGAAGCGCGAATAGCAATGAACACTGAAGCTTTCTTT	CASSEARIAMNTEAFF
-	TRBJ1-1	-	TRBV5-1	TGCGCCAGCAGTTCCTCGGACAGATCTGAAGCTTTCTTT	CASSSSDRSEAFF
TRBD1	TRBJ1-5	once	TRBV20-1	TGCAGTGCTAGTCTGGGGCAGGGGGCAACGGAGCCCCAGCATTTT	CSASLGQGATEPQHF
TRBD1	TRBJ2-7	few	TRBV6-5	TGTGCCAGCAGTTACGTGGACAGGGGGATCTACGAGCAGTACTTC	CASSYVDRGIYEQYF
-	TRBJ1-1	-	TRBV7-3	TGTGCCAGCAGCTTAAATCCGGCGGGGAACACTGAAGCTTTCTTT	CASSLNPAGNTEAFF
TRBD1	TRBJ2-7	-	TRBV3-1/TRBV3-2	TGTGCCAGCAGCCAAGATGCCAGGGGGATATCTTGGGAGCAGTACTTC	CASSQDARGISWEQYF
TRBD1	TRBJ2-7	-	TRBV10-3	TGTGCCATCAGAACCGGGACAGTCCACGAGCAGTACTTC	CAIRTGTVHEQYF
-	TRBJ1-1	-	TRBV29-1	TGCAGCGTTGAAGCGGGTAGGGGAAATACTGAAGCTTTCTTT	CSVEAGRGNTEAFF
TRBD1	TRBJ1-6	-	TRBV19	TGTGCCAGTAGGAACCTACAGGGGCCGGGGTATAATTCACCCCTCCACTTT	CASRNLQGPGYNSPLHF
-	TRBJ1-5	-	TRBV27	TGTGCCAGCAGTTTTCTTGACAGTTTAAATCAGCCCCAGCATTTT	CASSFLDSLNQPQHF
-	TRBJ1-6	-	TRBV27	TGTGCCAGCAAAACAGGGTACTTTATTTCACCCCTCCACTTT	CASKTGYFISPLHF
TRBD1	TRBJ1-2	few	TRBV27	TGTGCCAGCAGGGAACTAGGGACAGGGCGAATGGATGGCTACACCTTC	CASRELGTGRMDGYTF
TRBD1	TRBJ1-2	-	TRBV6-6	TGTGCCAGCGCAGGACAGGGCCGAAACTATGGCTACACCTTC	CASAGQGRNYGYTF
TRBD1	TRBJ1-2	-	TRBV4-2	TGTGCCAGCAGCCAAGCACAGGGACAGGCGGGATATGGCTACACCTTC	CASSQAQGQAGYGYTF
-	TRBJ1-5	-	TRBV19	TGTGCCAGTAGTGATTTCGGGGGCAATCAGCCCCAGCATTTT	CASSDFGGNQPQHF
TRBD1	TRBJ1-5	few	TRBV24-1	TGTGCCAGAATGCAGGGGGGTTGGGGCAATCAGCCCCAGCATTTT	CARMQGGWGNQPQHF
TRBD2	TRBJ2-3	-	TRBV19	TGTGCCAGTAGTATGGTAGCGGGGCGAGATACGCAGTATTTT	CASSMVAGRDTQYF